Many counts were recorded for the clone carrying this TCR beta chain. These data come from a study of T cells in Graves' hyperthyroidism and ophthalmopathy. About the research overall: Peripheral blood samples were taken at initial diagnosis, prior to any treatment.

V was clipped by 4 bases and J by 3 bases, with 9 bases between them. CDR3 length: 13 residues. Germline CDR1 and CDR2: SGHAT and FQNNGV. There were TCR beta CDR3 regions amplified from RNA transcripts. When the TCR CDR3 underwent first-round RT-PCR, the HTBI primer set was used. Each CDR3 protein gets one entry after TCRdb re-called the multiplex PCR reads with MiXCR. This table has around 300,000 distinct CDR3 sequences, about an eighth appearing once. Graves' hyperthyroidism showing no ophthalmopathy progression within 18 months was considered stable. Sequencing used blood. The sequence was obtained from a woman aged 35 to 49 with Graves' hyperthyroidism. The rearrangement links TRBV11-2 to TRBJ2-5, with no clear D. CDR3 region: CASSWGREETQYF. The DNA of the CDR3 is TGTGCCAGCAGCTGGGGAAGAGAAGAGACCCAGTACTTC. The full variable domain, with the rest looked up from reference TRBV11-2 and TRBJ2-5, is EAGVAQSPRYKIIEKRQSVAFWCNPISGHATLYWYQQILGQGPKLLIQFQNNGVVDDSQLPKDRFSAERLKGVDSTLKIQPAKLEDSAVYLCASSWGREETQYFGPGTRLLVL.